Shown below are 5 T cell receptor beta chains from a single sample sequenced in a study of circulating CD8 cells and anti-PD-1 response in melanoma. TCR libraries were prepared from about 15 ng of total RNA with the QIAseq Immune Repertoire TCR panel. TCRdb reprocessed the reads with MiXCR, giving one entry per CDR3 protein. This sample has about 1,200 distinct CDR3 sequences, with under 8.5% found just once. From live CD3+CD8+TCRalphabeta+ cells, four PD-1 and/or TIGIT subsets were sorted. The starting material was CD8+ T cells from PBMCs, obtained at baseline or after one month of anti-PD-1 therapy (not recorded which). The source of these receptors is a human donor with melanoma.

The rearrangement uses TRBV28 and TRBJ2-1; D remains ambiguous. This CDR3 has 15 residues. The V end was cut by 6 bases, the J end by 5 bases, with 17 bases between. Per the germline V gene, CDR1 is MDHEN and CDR2 is SYDVKM. In DNA form, the CDR3 reads TGTGCCAGCAGCCAAACGACCCGGGCACACAATGAGCAGTTCTTC. Amino acids: CASSQTTRAHNEQFF.

This clonotype turned up a few times. This chain joins TRBV13 and TRBJ2-7, with a tentative D call TRBD2 (7 bases). V was clipped by 1 base and J by 2 bases, with 12 bases between them. The CDR3 consists of 15 residues. CDR1 and CDR2 (germline): PRHDT, FYEKMQ (reference sequence). The CDR3 bases are TGTGCCAGCAGCTTAGTGGCGGGGGCCCCCTACGAGCAGTACTTC. Protein product: CASSLVAGAPYEQYF.

This clonotype is classed as medium-sized (0.01 to 0.1%). V gene TRBV27 combines with J gene TRBJ1-5; weak D call: TRBD1 (5 bases). The germline V gene has CDR1 MNHEY and CDR2 SMNVEV (reference sequence). The CDR3 runs 14 residues. V dropped 7 bases and J dropped 7 bases, with 17 bases sitting between them. The CDR3 DNA follows: TGTGCCAGCATGGCATGGGATGGGGGACAGCCCCAGCATTTT. It is translated as CASMAWDGGQPQHF.

This clonotype was observed a few times. V usage is TRBV4-1 and J usage is TRBJ2-4; 7 nucleotides line up with TRBD1. CDR3 length: 16 residues. Germline assignment: CDR1 MGHRA and CDR2 YSYEKL. V shed 1 base and J 1 base; nucleotides not matched to a gene: 4. CDR3 region: CASSQVIQGAKNIQYF. The CDR3 DNA reads TGCGCCAGCAGCCAAGTTATACAGGGGGCCAAAAACATTCAGTACTTC.

This clonotype is categorized as medium-sized. The chain couples TRBV9 to TRBJ2-3; D possibly corresponds to TRBD2 (6 bases). The CDR3 is 13 amino acids. Trimming stripped 7 bases from V and 6 bases from J, with 15 bases between. Germline lookup yields CDR1 SGDLS and CDR2 YYNGEE. As DNA, the CDR3 is TGTGCCAGCGATTCTTCTGGGGGGGATACGCAGTATTTT. This codes for CASDSSGGDTQYF.